Listed below are T cell receptor beta chains from one sample, sequenced in a study of blood T cell repertoires in COVID-19. Assay: immunoSEQ multiplex PCR; the TCRdb copy retains only in-frame clones and omits some. The profile shows over 60,000 clones, less than 95% of them singletons. The sample taken for sequencing was peripheral blood. The receptor set was obtained from a man aged 50-60 years with COVID-19, enrolled during active disease. Both conserved end residues are part of each CDR3.

V	CDR3
TRBV5-1	CASSLNRETQYF
TRBV19	CASRQWQPNTEAFF
TRBV2	CASTSGDPSFPTSYEQYF
TRBV6-1	CASSEEVRVELGSETQYF
TRBV5-4	CASSLGGQGLYGYTF
TRBV28	CASSFRTGHYGYTF
TRBV19	CASSRGLAGTNEQFF
TRBV19	CASSIDWTADAGANVLTF
TRBV6-5	CASKLAGEQYF
TRBV10-3	CAIKGSSYNEQFF
TRBV4-1	CASSQLGQYSYEQYF
TRBV5-8	CASSLFTGTGAVGSYEQYF
TRBV28	CASSSLPYEQYF
TRBV24-1	CATSDLQRVSTDTQYF
TRBV7-9	CASSPRDGSNSPLHF
TRBV6-2/TRBV6-3	CASRRGGLGFYEQYF
TRBV4-1	CASSRRTSGVQDTQYF
TRBV6-5	CASRPPGLRYNEQFF
TRBV19	CASSQIGELFF
TRBV3-1/TRBV3-2	CASSQEYPGGNGYTF
TRBV6-5	CASSPRGYTDTQYF
TRBV5-4	CASSLGLAQETQYF
TRBV28	CASSLSPGDPYEQYF
TRBV5-1	CASSLTTSGDEKLFF
TRBV3-1/TRBV3-2	CASSQDRGSGETQYF
TRBV5-5	CASSFETPQSYEQYF
TRBV29-1	CSAHSGGEETQYF
TRBV4-1	CASSHRPGLAGGATYEQYF
TRBV19	CASRPYVKGMGTEAFF
TRBV5-1	CASSPGTSGEQFF
TRBV12-5	CASGFASSYNSPLHF
TRBV6-5	CASNRVKGREKLFF
TRBV30	CAWSRDLNQPQHF
TRBV5-1	CASSLTGGAGNTIYF
TRBV6-4	CARTGAQGLHEQYF
TRBV6-5	CASSYRDRNTGELFF
TRBV5-6	CASSSSSYEQYF
TRBV7-2	CASSLALTSGNSYNEQFF
TRBV11-2	CASSRWSYEQYF
TRBV3-1/TRBV3-2	CASSTFQGPYEQYF
TRBV4-3	CASSQDWRLDYNEQFF
TRBV19	CASSIWGDSPLHF
TRBV21-1	CASSKCSAGGISPREQYF
TRBV4-1	CASSLSSGTSVYNEQFF
TRBV14	CASSQVAGLASTDTQYF
TRBV7-2	CASSLALAGKETQYF
TRBV5-6	CASSLNRGRTEAFF
TRBV4-1	CASSPSEGGQETQYF
TRBV20-1	CSASSRGLEQYF